This paragraph reports one T cell receptor beta chain. This entry is derived from a study of early T cells in non-severe SARS-CoV-2 infection. Individual cDNA molecules each received unique molecular identifiers attached to them. Each CDR3 protein is one row after TCRdb ran MiXCR on the 5' RACE reads. The sample carries about 55,000 distinct CDR3 sequences, roughly an eighth recorded once. The material sequenced was whole blood, taken at baseline. This sequence was found in an adult who was a healthcare worker with PCR-confirmed SARS-CoV-2 infection or an uninfected control (not recorded which).

CDR3 loop: CASSPRRIGQQGGELFF. In DNA, the CDR3 is TGTGCCAGCAGCCCCCGCCGGATTGGGCAACAGGGCGGGGAGCTGTTTTTT. The J gene is TRBJ2-2, the V gene TRBV7-6, with a weak D call TRBD1 (6 bases). This CDR3 has 17 residues. The germline V and J ends were trimmed by 5 bases and 7 bases, with 23 bases remaining between them. The germline V gene has CDR1 SGHVS and CDR2 FNYEAQ.